The 18 T cell receptor beta chains listed next were all sequenced from one sample in a study of beta chain features in type 1 diabetes. Study-level results: People with Type 1 diabetes carried modestly yet significantly shorter TCRB CDR3s in all four CD4+ subsets.

No antigens are known for them. Every bit of the isolated RNA underwent reverse transcription, so sequencing read expressed TCRB transcripts. Libraries were prepared by immunoSEQ multiplex PCR; TCRdb keeps only in-frame clonotypes and omits some of them. Here the sample spans 95,000 to 150,000 clones, about a sixth being singletons. Material for sequencing was central memory CD4+ T cells from blood. These receptors all come from a man younger than 40 with type 1 diabetes.

CDR3 residues: CATSRGSGAYEQYF. DNA of the CDR3: TGTGCCACCTCCCGAGGTAGCGGGGCTTACGAGCAGTACTTC. The chain uses TRBV27 and TRBJ2-7, with 8 bases identical to TRBD2. V gave up 10 bases and J gave up 4 bases; unmatched junction bases: 12. Per germline, CDR1 MNHEY and CDR2 SMNVEV (reference sequence). The CDR3 extends over 14 amino acids.

This clone was seen a few times. This chain links TRBV7-8 with TRBJ2-3; tentative D call: TRBD2 (6 bases). Trimming shortened V by 8 bases and J by 6 bases, and 12 bases separated the two germline ends. The CDR3 extends over 12 amino acids. The V gene's germline CDR1 is SGHVS and CDR2 FQNEAQ. The CDR3 reads CASSIGGDTQYF. The DNA for the CDR3 is TGTGCCAGCTCCATTGGGGGGGATACGCAGTATTTT.

There are a few counts of this clone. The chain couples TRBV18 to TRBJ2-1; a possible D gene is TRBD2 (7 bases). This CDR3 has 18 amino acids. CDR1 KGHSH and CDR2 LQKENI come from the germline V gene. V lost 1 base, J lost 5 bases, and 21 bases lay in between. The CDR3 sequence is CASSPRAGIGGRDNEQFF. CDR3 bases: TGTGCCAGCTCACCACGAGCGGGAATAGGGGGACGCGACAATGAGCAGTTCTTC.

This clone was counted only a few times. The chain recombines TRBV5-1 with TRBJ2-7, with a tentative D call TRBD1 (6 bases). The V end was cut by 3 bases, the J end by 2 bases, with 12 bases between. Germline lookup yields CDR1 SGHRS and CDR2 YFSETQ. The CDR3 is made up of 14 amino acids. The DNA of the CDR3 is TGCGCCAGCAGCTGGGGGCCCAGTACCTACGAGCAGTACTTC. Amino acids: CASSWGPSTYEQYF.

The rearrangement uses TRBV30 and TRBJ2-1, with D possibly TRBD2 on 6 matching bases. This CDR3 comprises 16 residues. The germline V and J ends were trimmed by 5 bases and 5 bases, with 22 bases remaining between them. CDR1 is GTSNPN and CDR2 is SVGIG in the germline V gene (reference sequence). DNA for the CDR3: TGTGCCTGGGCCCCCGGGACGCGGGATCGGGACAATGAGCAGTTCTTC. Amino acids: CAWAPGTRDRDNEQFF.

This clone was counted between two and nine times. The chain uses TRBV27 and TRBJ1-2; D not certain. The CDR3 is 14 residues long. Germline CDR1 reads MNHEY; CDR2 reads SMNVEV (reference sequence). Trimming cost V 5 bases and J 3 bases, with 13 bases left between them. The chain's CDR3 is CASSPGPRYYGYTF. The CDR3 DNA is TGTGCCAGCAGTCCCGGGCCCAGATACTATGGCTACACCTTC.

This chain links TRBV14 with TRBJ2-2, with D hard to call. Per the germline V gene, CDR1 is SGHDN and CDR2 is FVKESK. This CDR3 comprises 14 residues. V was pared by 1 base and J by 6 bases, with 9 bases between. CDR3 protein: CASSQGWGSGELFF. The CDR3 region has the DNA TGTGCCAGCAGCCAAGGTTGGGGATCCGGGGAGCTGTTTTTT.

This clone was found a few times. The chain links TRBV6-6 to TRBJ2-1, with 8 bases identical to TRBD2. This CDR3 spans 15 amino acids. V lost 6 bases and J lost 2; bases outside the gene matches: 6. Germline CDR1 is MNHNY and CDR2 is SVGAGI (reference sequence). The DNA of the CDR3 is TGTGCCAGCAGACCAGCGGGGGACGCCTACAATGAGCAGTTCTTC. Translated, it gives CASRPAGDAYNEQFF.

This clone was detected only a few times. The chain carries TRBV4-1 and TRBJ2-5; D possibly corresponds to TRBD2 (6 bases). Judging by the DNA end, TRBJ2-7 fits better; the J call may be wrong. The V gene's germline CDR1 is MGHRA and CDR2 YSYEKL. The CDR3 consists of 18 residues. The CDR3 reads CASSQKLTGTQAMDEQYF. As DNA, the CDR3 is TGCGCCAGCAGCCAAAAGCTAACCGGGACTCAGGCCATGGACGAGCAGTACTTC.

In this sample, this clone turned up a few times. V gene TRBV13 combines with J gene TRBJ2-3; D possibly corresponds to TRBD1 (6 bases). The CDR3 loop spans 14 amino acids. Germline lookup yields CDR1 PRHDT and CDR2 FYEKMQ (reference sequence). The ends were cut back, 6 bases at V and 2 bases at J, with 12 bases in the middle. CDR3 residues: CASSRGHNTDTQYF. In nucleotides, the CDR3 is TGTGCCAGCAGTCGGGGACACAACACAGATACGCAGTATTTT. Supplemented by reference TRBV13 and TRBJ2-3, the full variable domain reads AAGVIQSPRHLIKEKRETATLKCYPIPRHDTVYWYQQGPGQDPQFLISFYEKMQSDKGSIPDRFSAQQFSDYHSELNMSSLELGDSALYFCASSRGHNTDTQYFGPGTRLTVL.

The chain links TRBV28 to TRBJ2-7; 8 positions agree with TRBD2. The CDR3 runs 16 residues. CDR1 MDHEN and CDR2 SYDVKM come from the germline V gene. The junction had 9 bases not matched to a gene; V was cut back by 2 bases and J by 3 bases. In DNA form, the CDR3 reads TGTGCCAGCAGTTTAGATGGAGGACTAGCAAGCTACGAGCAGTACTTC. Translating it yields CASSLDGGLASYEQYF. The full variable domain, in which reference TRBV28 and TRBJ2-7 provide the parts outside the CDR3, is DVKVTQSSRYLVKRTGEKVFLECVQDMDHENMFWYRQDPGLGLRLIYFSYDVKMKEKGDIPEGYSVSREKKERFSLILESASTNQTSMYLCASSLDGGLASYEQYFGPGTRLTVT.

This clone has only a few counts. The chain couples TRBV19 to TRBJ2-2, with 10 positions matching TRBD2. CDR3 length equals 17 residues. The J segment lost 0 bases and the V segment lost 7 bases, leaving 8 bases of the junction unmatched. Germline-derived CDR1 and CDR2 are LNHDA and SQIVND (reference sequence). This CDR3 reads CASKRSSGGSNTGELFF. For the CDR3, the DNA is TGTGCCAGTAAGCGATCTAGCGGGGGATCGAACACCGGGGAGCTGTTTTTT.

This clone showed up just a few times. The V call is TRBV7-2, the J call TRBJ1-2, with D tentatively TRBD1 (6 bases). The ends were cut back, 5 bases at V and 10 bases at J, with 14 bases in the middle. CDR1 and CDR2 (germline): SGHTA, FQGNSA. This CDR3 comprises 12 residues. The CDR3 region has the DNA TGTGCCAGCAGCCCTTTGGACAGAATCTACACCTTC. Translation: CASSPLDRIYTF.

This clone turned up a few times. V is TRBV4-2 and J is TRBJ2-3, with D perhaps matching TRBD1 (5 bases). CDR3 size: 14 residues. CDR1 is LGHNA, CDR2 YNFKEQ, per germline. V was shortened by 4 bases and J by 4 bases, with 12 bases between the two germline ends. The CDR3 protein is CASSREMGPDTQYF. In DNA form, the CDR3 reads TGTGCCAGCAGCCGAGAGATGGGGCCAGATACGCAGTATTTT.

This clone occurred many times. The chain uses TRBV7-9 and TRBJ1-6; a weak D match, TRBD1 (5 bases). Germline V lookup: CDR1 SEHNR, CDR2 FQNEAQ (reference sequence). The CDR3 runs to 13 residues. V was pared by 5 bases and J by 11 bases, with 13 bases between. CDR3 coding DNA: TGTGCCAGCAGCGGGGAGGGGTTGACACCCCTCCACTTT. Its protein is CASSGEGLTPLHF.

In this sample, this clone turned up a few times. V usage is TRBV7-2 and J usage is TRBJ2-7; possibly TRBD1 for D (5 bases). This CDR3 contains 15 residues. In germline, CDR1 is SGHTA, CDR2 FQGNSA. V lost 1 base and J 1 base, leaving 11 bases between the germline ends. The CDR3 loop reads CASSLGLTESYEQYF. Here the CDR3 DNA reads TGTGCCAGCAGCTTAGGCTTGACAGAATCCTACGAGCAGTACTTC. Looking up the rest from reference TRBV7-2 and TRBJ2-7 gives the full variable domain: GAGVSQSPSNKVTEKGKDVELRCDPISGHTALYWYRQSLGQGLEFLIYFQGNSAPDKSGLPSDRFSAERTGGSVSTLTIQRTQQEDSAVYLCASSLGLTESYEQYFGPGTRLTVT.

The genes are TRBV7-2 and TRBJ2-7; tentatively, D is TRBD2 (6 bases). V lost 1 base and J lost 5, with 15 bases in between. This CDR3 spans 15 amino acids. Germline CDR1 is SGHTA and CDR2 is FQGNSA. CDR3 residues: CASSLVGLQGHEQYF. CDR3 in DNA: TGTGCCAGCAGCTTAGTGGGACTCCAAGGCCACGAGCAGTACTTC.

The rearrangement uses TRBV29-1 and TRBJ2-3; TRBD2 matches 9 bases. Trimming at V came to 7 bases and at J to 9 bases, leaving 14 bases not matched to a gene. The CDR3 covers 14 residues. The germline V gene has CDR1 SQVTM and CDR2 ANQGSEA. In nucleotides, the CDR3 is TGCAGCGGGGAGTTAGCGGGGGCCGGCAGCACGCAGTATTTT. It encodes CSGELAGAGSTQYF.